What follows are 17 T cell receptor beta chains derived from one specimen sequenced in a study of blood T cell repertoires in COVID-19. Profiled with immunoSEQ multiplex PCR; TCRdb holds only in-frame clones, not every one. The data show tens of thousands of clones, 75% to 90% seen once. Material for sequencing was peripheral blood. Every receptor here comes from a man older than 75 with acute or convalescent COVID-19.

J is TRBJ2-7 and V is TRBV10-3, with 12 bases fitting TRBD1. The CDR3 spans 14 residues. The J segment lost 2 bases and the V segment lost 6 bases, leaving 2 bases of the junction unmatched. Germline-derived CDR1 and CDR2 are ENHRY and SYGVKD. DNA for the CDR3: TGTGCCATCAGCCGGGACAGGGGGCCCTACGAGCAGTACTTC. Translation gives CAISRDRGPYEQYF.

The V gene is TRBV29-1, the J gene TRBJ2-7; a weak D match, TRBD1 (6 bases). Germline-derived CDR1 and CDR2 are SQVTM and ANQGSEA. CDR3 length: 14 residues. V was cut by 1 base and J by 2 bases, with 12 bases left in between. CDR3 protein: CSVEGPGETYEQYF. The CDR3 region has the DNA TGCAGCGTTGAAGGTCCAGGGGAGACCTACGAGCAGTACTTC.

The chain joins TRBV29-1 to TRBJ1-4; possibly TRBD1 for D (5 bases). The V gene's germline CDR1 is SQVTM and CDR2 ANQGSEA. Trimming removed 7 bases at V and 8 bases at J, with 20 bases between. This CDR3 is 14 amino acids long. The CDR3 coding sequence is TGCAGCGCCACCGACTCACCACGGGGGGAAAAACTGTTTTTT. This translates into CSATDSPRGEKLFF.

The chain is built from TRBV27 and TRBJ2-7, with TRBD1 matching 9 bases. The CDR3 has 14 amino acids. CDR1 MNHEY and CDR2 SMNVEV come from the germline V gene (reference sequence). The V and J ends lost 5 bases and 7 bases, in that order; junction bases with no gene match: 9. The CDR3 loop reads CASSLRTGTGEQYF. CDR3 bases: TGTGCCAGCAGTCTAAGGACCGGGACAGGGGAGCAGTACTTC.

This chain uses TRBV4-2 with TRBJ2-1, with TRBD2 matching over 8 bases. With 1 base clipped from V and 4 bases from J, the junction kept 9 bases outside the gene matches. This CDR3 has 17 residues. Germline values: CDR1 LGHNA, CDR2 YNFKEQ. DNA for the CDR3: TGTGCCAGCAGCCAAGGAGGGGTCAGCGGGGGATACAATGAGCAGTTCTTC. It translates to CASSQGGVSGGYNEQFF.

This clone was detected only once. This chain connects TRBV19 to TRBJ2-1; 10 bases agree with TRBD1. This CDR3 spans 14 amino acids. The trim removed 9 bases at V and 7 bases at J, leaving 9 bases unmatched. CDR1 is LNHDA, CDR2 SQIVND, per germline (reference sequence). In DNA, the CDR3 is TGTGCCAGGAGAAGGACAGGGGGGGCTAATGAGCAGTTCTTC. Its protein is CARRRTGGANEQFF.

This rearrangement joins TRBV29-1 to TRBJ1-1, with 7 bases fitting TRBD1. CDR1 SQVTM and CDR2 ANQGSEA come from the germline V gene. V lost 6 bases, J lost 5 bases, and 9 bases stayed unmatched. This CDR3 comprises 13 residues. CDR3 DNA: TGCAGCGTCGCTCAGGACAGGAGGACTGAAGCTTTCTTT. Translated, it gives CSVAQDRRTEAFF. The whole variable domain, remainder taken from reference TRBV29-1 and TRBJ1-1, is SAVISQKPSRDICQRGTSLTIQCQVDSQVTMMFWYRQQPGQSLTLIATANQGSEATYESGFVIDKFPISRPNLTFSTLTVSNMSPEDSSIYLCSVAQDRRTEAFFGQGTRLTVV.

The rearrangement links TRBV29-1 to TRBJ2-7, with TRBD2 as a possible D gene (7 bases). Trimming took off 0 bases at V and 6 bases at J, with 9 bases between the two ends. The CDR3 is made up of 12 amino acids. Germline lookup yields CDR1 SQVTM and CDR2 ANQGSEA. This CDR3 reads CSVEEGGAEQYF. In DNA, the CDR3 is TGCAGCGTTGAAGAGGGGGGGGCCGAGCAGTACTTC.

The V call is TRBV29-1, the J call TRBJ2-2; D perhaps matches TRBD1 (6 bases). The V and J ends lost 5 bases and 8 bases respectively, with 21 bases between them. Germline lookup yields CDR1 SQVTM and CDR2 ANQGSEA. The CDR3 is made up of 15 amino acids. In nucleotides, the CDR3 is TGCAGCGTTACGGGACATCAGAGCCGGGGAGGGGAGCTGTTTTTT. It specifies CSVTGHQSRGGELFF.

This clone was seen only a few times. The J gene is TRBJ2-7, the V gene TRBV9; the match to TRBD1 covers 10 bases. V was pared by 3 bases and J by 1 base, with 7 bases of the junction left unmatched. Looked up from germline, CDR1 is SGDLS and CDR2 is YYNGEE. The CDR3 covers 16 residues. The CDR3, as DNA: TGTGCCAGCAGCGCGGCGACAGGGGGCGTGTCCTACGAGCAGTACTTC. It specifies CASSAATGGVSYEQYF. Drawing the rest from reference TRBV9 and TRBJ2-7, the complete variable domain is DSGVTQTPKHLITATGQRVTLRCSPRSGDLSVYWYQQSLDQGLQFLIQYYNGEERAKGNILERFSAQQFPDLHSELNLSSLELGDSALYFCASSAATGGVSYEQYFGPGTRLTVT.

This sequence joins TRBV3-1 (or the pseudogene TRBV3-2) and TRBJ2-5, with 10 bases fitting TRBD1. V lost 5 bases and J lost 5; bases outside the gene matches: 2. The CDR3 covers 13 residues. CDR1 is LGHDT, CDR2 YNNKEL, per germline (reference sequence). CDR3: CASSGTGAETQYF. CDR3 DNA: TGTGCCAGCAGCGGGACAGGGGCCGAGACCCAGTACTTC.

The V and J genes are TRBV12-3 or TRBV12-4 and TRBJ2-2; possible D gene TRBD2, 5 bases. Trimming removed 5 bases from V and 7 bases from J, with 11 bases in between. The CDR3 length is 13 residues. DNA of the CDR3: TGTGCCAGCAGTCTCCACGGGAACGGGGAGCTGTTTTTT. This sequence encodes CASSLHGNGELFF.

The CDR3 here is CASSSPQGRAYNEQFF. The CDR3 nucleotides read TGTGCCAGCAGCTCGCCTCAGGGAAGGGCCTACAATGAGCAGTTCTTC. The chain has TRBV7-2 and TRBJ2-1; perhaps TRBD1 as D (5 bases). V gave up 4 bases and J gave up 2 bases, with 15 bases separating them. Germline loops: CDR1 SGHTA, CDR2 FQGNSA. CDR3 length: 16 residues. The full variable domain, its missing parts supplied by reference TRBV7-2 and TRBJ2-1, is GAGVSQSPSNKVTEKGKDVELRCDPISGHTALYWYRQSLGQGLEFLIYFQGNSAPDKSGLPSDRFSAERTGGSVSTLTIQRTQQEDSAVYLCASSSPQGRAYNEQFFGPGTRLTVL.

The chain combines TRBV3-1 (or the pseudogene TRBV3-2) with TRBJ1-5; a weak D match, TRBD1 (6 bases). This CDR3 has 13 amino acids. V lost 8 bases and J lost 5, with 13 bases in between. Germline CDR1 reads LGHDT; CDR2 reads YNNKEL (reference sequence). CDR3 amino acids: CASGRQDDQPQHF. For the CDR3, the DNA is TGTGCCAGCGGCAGACAGGACGATCAGCCCCAGCATTTT.

The chain is built from TRBV30 and TRBJ1-5, with D hard to call. Germline V gene data show CDR1 as GTSNPN and CDR2 as SVGIG (reference sequence). Trimming took off 0 bases at V and 9 bases at J, with 6 bases between the two ends. The CDR3 contains 11 residues. CDR3 sequence reads: CAWSVGGPQHF. The CDR3 DNA reads as TGTGCCTGGAGTGTAGGCGGGCCCCAGCATTTT. The whole variable domain, remainder taken from reference TRBV30 and TRBJ1-5, is SQTIHQWPATLVQPVGSPLSLECTVEGTSNPNLYWYRQAAGRGLQLLFYSVGIGQISSEVPQNLSASRPQDRQFILSSKKLLLSDSGFYLCAWSVGGPQHFGDGTRLSIL.

The chain recombines TRBV5-1 with TRBJ2-5; perhaps TRBD2 as D (5 bases). The CDR3 consists of 14 residues. Germline V gives CDR1 SGHRS, CDR2 YFSETQ. The V end was cut by 4 bases, the J end by 0 bases, with 10 bases between. The CDR3 DNA sequence: TGCGCCAGCAGCCAGGACGGGGACCAAGAGACCCAGTACTTC. The encoded protein is CASSQDGDQETQYF.

J is TRBJ2-3 and V is TRBV9; D may be TRBD2 (7 bases). Germline V gene data show CDR1 as SGDLS and CDR2 as YYNGEE. This CDR3 has 16 residues. Trimming took off 0 bases at V and 5 bases at J, with 16 bases between the two ends. CDR3 region: CASSVAGGPEGDTQYF. The CDR3 DNA reads as TGTGCCAGCAGCGTAGCGGGGGGCCCGGAGGGAGATACGCAGTATTTT.